The clone carrying this T cell receptor beta chain was seen at least ten times. What it binds is not known. This entry belongs to a study of T-cell reconstitution after alpha-beta-depleted transplantation in children. Study-wide findings and caveats: Hyperexpanded clones declined; after one year, newly produced T cells mostly supplied diversity. About two months after transplant, alpha-beta T cells reportedly came from several hundred expanded graft clones.

The TCRbeta library incorporated unique molecular identifiers. One entry per CDR3 protein, called by TCRdb with MiXCR from the PCR reads. The repertoire holds 250,000 to 300,000 distinct CDR3 sequences, 9.5% to 13% seen once, with 7% to 9.5% in the top ten. This specimen consisted of PBMCs, obtained before TCRalphabeta/CD19-depleted stem cell transplant. The TCR sequence derives from a boy under three years old with acute myeloid leukemia, due to receive a stem cell transplant.

For the CDR3, the DNA is TGTGCCAGCAGCCAAGAAGGTGCACACACGAACACCGGGGAGCTGTTTTTT. Translation gives CASSQEGAHTNTGELFF. The rearrangement joins TRBV3-1 to TRBJ2-2; D call uncertain. V dropped 0 bases and J dropped 0 bases, with 11 bases sitting between them. Germline V CDR1 and CDR2: LGHDT, YNNKEL (reference sequence). There are 17 residues in the CDR3.